This T cell receptor (beta chain) was profiled in a study of T cells in Graves' hyperthyroidism and ophthalmopathy. The germline V gene encodes CDR1 MDHEN and CDR2 SYDVKM. The CDR3 is made up of 16 amino acids. The germline V and J ends were trimmed by 4 bases and 3 bases, with 19 bases remaining between them. Diagnostic assessment was based on clinical symptoms, serum thyroxine and TRAb, thyroid ultrasound and orbital computed tomography. RNA transcripts gave rise to amplified TCR beta CDR3 regions. First-round RT-PCR targeting the TCR CDR3 was performed with the HTBI primer set. One entry per CDR3 protein, called by TCRdb with MiXCR from the multiplex PCR reads. The sample yields roughly 700,000 distinct CDR3 sequences, 12% to 15% seen once. There are many counts of this clonotype.

The source of this sequence is a woman under 30 with Graves' hyperthyroidism. Sequencing was done on a sample of blood. The chain combines TRBV28 with TRBJ2-7, with TRBD2 as a possible D gene (5 bases). CDR3 amino acids: CASSSPRSGTRYEQYF. CDR3 DNA sequence: TGTGCCAGCAGTTCCCCCCGAAGCGGCACCCGCTACGAGCAGTACTTC.